The entry below gives a single T cell receptor beta chain sequence along with its context. These data come from a study of blood T cell repertoires in COVID-19. Across the study: T cells, B-cell-depleted T cells, or PBMCs provided the cDNA or gDNA that served as material.

The V segment lost 4 bases and the J segment 1 base; nucleotides outside the gene matches: 6. Per germline, CDR1 SGHRS and CDR2 YFSETQ. The CDR3 runs to 15 residues. In the authors' methods: Reference gene primers were amplified, and this amplification served to estimate nucleated cell counts. The data were produced by immunoSEQ multiplex PCR, yet TCRdb's version contains in-frame clones alone and is incomplete. V, J and clone size are those of that table, while D and trimming were read from the DNA. The table records tens of thousands of clones, approximately 90% of them present only once. The sequenced sample consisted of peripheral blood. The sequence was collected from a man aged 55-75 years with acute or convalescent COVID-19. The gene calls are TRBV5-1 and TRBJ1-1; TRBD1 aligns across 8 bases. The CDR3 loop is CASSRGDRTNTEAFF. The CDR3 DNA reads as TGCGCCAGCAGCCGAGGGGACAGGACGAACACTGAAGCTTTCTTT.